A few counts support the clone carrying this T cell receptor beta chain. RNA transcripts served as the template for amplifying TCR beta CDR3 regions. TCR CDR3 regions were first amplified by RT-PCR with HTBI primers. TCRdb reprocessed the multiplex PCR reads via MiXCR and lists one record per CDR3 protein. The profile shows some 500,000 distinct CDR3 sequences, over 13% of them singletons. The sample is drawn from a study of T cells in Graves' hyperthyroidism and ophthalmopathy. The specimen was blood. This TCR was recovered from a woman younger than 35 with Graves' hyperthyroidism.

In nucleotides, the CDR3 is TGCGCCAGCAGCTCGGCCATCACAGATACGCAGTATTTT. Amino acids: CASSSAITDTQYF. The chain combines TRBV5-1 with TRBJ2-3; D unresolved. Trimming took off 3 bases at V and 2 bases at J, with 7 bases between the two ends. Germline CDR1 is SGHRS and CDR2 is YFSETQ. CDR3 length equals 13 residues.